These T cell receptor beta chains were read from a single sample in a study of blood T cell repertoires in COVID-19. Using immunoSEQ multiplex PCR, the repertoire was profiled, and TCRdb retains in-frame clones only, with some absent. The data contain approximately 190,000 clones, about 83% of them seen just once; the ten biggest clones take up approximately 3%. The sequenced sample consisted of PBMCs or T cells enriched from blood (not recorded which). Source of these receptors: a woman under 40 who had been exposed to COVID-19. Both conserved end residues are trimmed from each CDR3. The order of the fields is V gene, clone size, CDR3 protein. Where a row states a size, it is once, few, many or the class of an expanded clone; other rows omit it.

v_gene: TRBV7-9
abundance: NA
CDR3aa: ASSLWYHGGVTDTQY

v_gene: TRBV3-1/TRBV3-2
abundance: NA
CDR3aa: ASSQDNLPTQH

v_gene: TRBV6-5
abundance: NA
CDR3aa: ASKEQGNTEAF

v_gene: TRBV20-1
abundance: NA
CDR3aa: SARPNTEAF

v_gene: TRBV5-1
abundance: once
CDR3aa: ASSLVLRQEYNFYGYT

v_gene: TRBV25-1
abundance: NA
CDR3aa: ATQQGYTYEQY

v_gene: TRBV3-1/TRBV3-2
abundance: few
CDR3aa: ASSQLGLPYGYT

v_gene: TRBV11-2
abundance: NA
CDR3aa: ASSLGQQLYMNTEAF

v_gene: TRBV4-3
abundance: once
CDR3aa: ASSQIIRETQY

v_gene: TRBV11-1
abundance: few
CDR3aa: ASSSPGSGGKETQY

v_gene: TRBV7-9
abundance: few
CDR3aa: ASTDQRGARNYNSPLH

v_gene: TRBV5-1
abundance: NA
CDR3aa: ASRSGGAGKNIQY

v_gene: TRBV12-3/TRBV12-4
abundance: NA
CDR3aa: ASSPSNTEAF

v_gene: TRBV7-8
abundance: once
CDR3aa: ASSPWGGTGSI

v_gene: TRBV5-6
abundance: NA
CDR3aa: ASSWRAASPLH

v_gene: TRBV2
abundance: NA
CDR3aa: ASSTTGIGNTIY

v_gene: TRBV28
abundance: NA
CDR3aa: ASSYVPGGSRGETQY

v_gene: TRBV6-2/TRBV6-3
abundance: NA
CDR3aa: ASSQGLAADTQY

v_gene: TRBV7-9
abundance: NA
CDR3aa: ASSLGGAGNQPQH

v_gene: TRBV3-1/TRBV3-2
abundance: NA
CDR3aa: ASRGGTLYGYT

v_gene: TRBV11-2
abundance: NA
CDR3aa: ASSPGQINEKLF

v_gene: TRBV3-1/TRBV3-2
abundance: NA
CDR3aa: ASSLGHRDTEAF

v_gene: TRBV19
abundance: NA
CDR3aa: ASSMGGLAVNNEQF

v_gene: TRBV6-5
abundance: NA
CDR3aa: ASSYSIPVVGDPLH

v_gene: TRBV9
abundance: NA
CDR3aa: ASSVDNTMNTEAF

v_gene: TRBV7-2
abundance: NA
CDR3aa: ASSYNRGLGEAF

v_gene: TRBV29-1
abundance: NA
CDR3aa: SVPRGASVDTQY